This T cell receptor beta chain derives from a study of regulatory T cells in long-lasting Graves disease. The time point is: newly diagnosed GD, antithyroid drugs for less than 3 months. The TCR library used RNA extracted from PBMCs. According to the study, TCR beta libraries were built with iRepertoire HTBI primers and CDR3-region Arm-PCR. TCRdb reanalysed the multiplex PCR reads using MiXCR and keeps one entry per CDR3 protein. The sample lists hundreds of thousands of distinct CDR3 sequences, roughly 16% occurring once. V gave up 2 bases and J gave up 7 bases; unmatched junction bases: 22. This CDR3 has 20 residues. Germline assignment: CDR1 DFQATT and CDR2 SNEGSKA (reference sequence). The sample was also reused in another study, on T cells in Graves' hyperthyroidism and ophthalmopathy.

Sequenced material: peripheral blood mononuclear cells (PBMCs), taken at new diagnosis, from a patient treated with antithyroid drugs. The TCR sequence derives from a young man with Graves disease. The rearrangement links TRBV20-1 to TRBJ2-5; 13 bases map to TRBD2. The CDR3 region is CSARLGTSGTVRGTVGTQYF. CDR3 DNA sequence: TGCAGTGCTAGATTGGGGACTAGCGGGACGGTTCGCGGGACAGTGGGGACCCAGTACTTC.